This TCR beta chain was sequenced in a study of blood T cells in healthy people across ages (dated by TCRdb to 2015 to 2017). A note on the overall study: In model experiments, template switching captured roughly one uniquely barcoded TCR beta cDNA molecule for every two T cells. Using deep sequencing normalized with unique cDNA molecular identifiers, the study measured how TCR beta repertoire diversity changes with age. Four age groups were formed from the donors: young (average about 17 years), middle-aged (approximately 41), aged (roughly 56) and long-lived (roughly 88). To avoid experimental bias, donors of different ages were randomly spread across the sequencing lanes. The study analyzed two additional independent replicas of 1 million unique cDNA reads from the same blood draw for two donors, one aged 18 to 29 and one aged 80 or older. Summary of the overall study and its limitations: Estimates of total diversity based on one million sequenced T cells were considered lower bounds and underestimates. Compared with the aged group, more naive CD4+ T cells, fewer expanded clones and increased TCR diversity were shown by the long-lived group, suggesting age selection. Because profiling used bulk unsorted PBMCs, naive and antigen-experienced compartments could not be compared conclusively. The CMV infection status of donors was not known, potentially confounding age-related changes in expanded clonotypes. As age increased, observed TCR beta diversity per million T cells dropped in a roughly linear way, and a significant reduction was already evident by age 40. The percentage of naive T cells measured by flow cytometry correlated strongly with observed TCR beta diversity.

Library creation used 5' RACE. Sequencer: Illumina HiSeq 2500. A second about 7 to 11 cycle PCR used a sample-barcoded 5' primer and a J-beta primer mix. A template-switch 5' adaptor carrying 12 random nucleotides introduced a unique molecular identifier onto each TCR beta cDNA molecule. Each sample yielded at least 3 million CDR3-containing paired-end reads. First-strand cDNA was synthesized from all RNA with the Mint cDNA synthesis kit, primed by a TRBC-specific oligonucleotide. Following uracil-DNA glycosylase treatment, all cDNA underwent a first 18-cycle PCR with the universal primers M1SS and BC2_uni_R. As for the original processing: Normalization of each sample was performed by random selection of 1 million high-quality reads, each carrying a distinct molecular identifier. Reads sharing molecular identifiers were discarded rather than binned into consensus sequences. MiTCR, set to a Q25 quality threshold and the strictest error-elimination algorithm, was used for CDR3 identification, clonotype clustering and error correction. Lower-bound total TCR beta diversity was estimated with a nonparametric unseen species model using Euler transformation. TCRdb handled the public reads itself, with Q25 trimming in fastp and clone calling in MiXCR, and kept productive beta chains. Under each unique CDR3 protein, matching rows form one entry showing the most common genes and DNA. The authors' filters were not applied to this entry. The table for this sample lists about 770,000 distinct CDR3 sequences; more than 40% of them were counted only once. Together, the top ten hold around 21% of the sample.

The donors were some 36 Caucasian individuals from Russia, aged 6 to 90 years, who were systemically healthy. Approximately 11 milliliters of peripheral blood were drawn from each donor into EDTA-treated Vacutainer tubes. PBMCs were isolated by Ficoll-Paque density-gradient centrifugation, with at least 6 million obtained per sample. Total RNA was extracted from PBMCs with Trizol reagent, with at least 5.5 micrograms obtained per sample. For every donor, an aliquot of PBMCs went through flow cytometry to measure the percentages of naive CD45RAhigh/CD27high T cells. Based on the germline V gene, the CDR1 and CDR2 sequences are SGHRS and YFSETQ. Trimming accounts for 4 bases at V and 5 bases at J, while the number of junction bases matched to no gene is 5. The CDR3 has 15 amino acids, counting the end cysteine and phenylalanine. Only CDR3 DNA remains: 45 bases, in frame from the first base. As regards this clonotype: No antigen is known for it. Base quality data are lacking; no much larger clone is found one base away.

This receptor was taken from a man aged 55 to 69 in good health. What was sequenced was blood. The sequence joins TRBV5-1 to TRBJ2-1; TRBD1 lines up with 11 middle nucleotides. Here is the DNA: TGCGCCAGCAGCACGGGACAGGGGGTGAACAATGAGCAGTTCTTC. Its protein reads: CASSTGQGVNNEQFF.